Below are 9 T cell receptor beta chains sequenced from a single sample in a study of blood T cell repertoires in COVID-19. The protocol was immunoSEQ multiplex PCR, while the TCRdb copy is restricted to in-frame clones and leaves out a portion. Altogether around 150,000 clones are present, more than 80% being singletons, with the ten largest covering 2.5% to 3.5%. What was sequenced was peripheral blood. Receptors were obtained from an older woman with active COVID-19.

This clone was seen just once. CDR3: CASSQVVRLAGGPTEQFF. Here the CDR3 DNA reads TGCGCCAGCAGCCAAGTGGTTCGGCTGGCAGGGGGCCCCACTGAGCAGTTCTTC. The genes are TRBV4-3 and TRBJ2-1, with 8 nucleotides matching TRBD1. The CDR3 is made up of 18 amino acids. The germline V gene encodes CDR1 LGHNA and CDR2 YSLEER. After removal of 1 base from V and 9 bases from J, the junction contained 17 bases not matched to a gene.

This clone has just a few counts. The genes are TRBV4-3 and TRBJ2-7; D may be TRBD1 (6 bases). Germline V lookup: CDR1 LGHNA, CDR2 YSLEER. The germline V and J ends were trimmed by 4 bases and 6 bases, with 16 bases remaining between them. The CDR3 length is 14 residues. DNA of the CDR3: TGCGCCAGCAGCCGTTTCTCCACAGGGCCCGAGCAGTACTTC. It yields the protein CASSRFSTGPEQYF.

The gene calls are TRBV5-1 and TRBJ2-7; D gene uncertain. V lost 5 bases and J 2 bases, leaving 14 bases between the germline ends. The CDR3 contains 14 residues. CDR1 SGHRS and CDR2 YFSETQ come from the germline V gene. The CDR3 here is CASSLSGLTYEQYF. The CDR3 bases are TGCGCCAGCAGTTTAAGTGGGCTAACCTACGAGCAGTACTTC.

CDR3 nucleotide sequence: TGTGCCAGTATTCAGGATAACTATGGCTACACCTTC. It specifies CASIQDNYGYTF. The V call is TRBV19, the J call TRBJ1-2; D not certain. CDR1 and CDR2 from the germline V gene are LNHDA and SQIVND (reference sequence). V was trimmed by 7 bases and J by 1 base, leaving 7 bases between them. This CDR3 has 12 amino acids.

The J gene is TRBJ2-2, the V gene TRBV11-3; no definite D call. V was shortened by 3 bases and J by 5 bases, with 7 bases between the two germline ends. Germline-derived CDR1 and CDR2 are SGHNT and YENEEA. The CDR3 contains 13 residues. The CDR3: CASSFSGTGELFF. As DNA, the CDR3 is TGTGCCAGCAGCTTTTCGGGTACCGGGGAGCTGTTTTTT.

This chain connects TRBV7-9 to TRBJ2-1; TRBD2 matches 8 bases. CDR1 and CDR2 from the germline V gene are SEHNR and FQNEAQ (reference sequence). This CDR3 has 14 residues. Losses at the gene ends were 6 bases for V and 4 bases for J; bases not matched to a gene: 5. The CDR3 loop reads CASSETSAYNEQFF. Written as DNA, the CDR3 is TGTGCCAGCAGTGAGACTAGCGCTTACAATGAGCAGTTCTTC.

This rearrangement joins TRBV12-3 or TRBV12-4 to TRBJ1-5, with TRBD1 matching 7 bases. The V segment lost 7 bases and the J segment 6 bases; nucleotides outside the gene matches: 6. This CDR3 comprises 13 residues. This CDR3 reads CASTLGQLQPQHF. The CDR3 bases are TGTGCCAGCACCCTGGGACAGCTTCAGCCCCAGCATTTT.

This rearrangement joins TRBV7-9 to TRBJ2-1, with 8 nucleotides matching TRBD2. V lost 0 bases and J lost 8; bases outside the gene matches: 6. The CDR3 has 15 amino acids. Germline CDR1 SEHNR, CDR2 FQNEAQ (reference sequence). CDR3 sequence reads: CASSLAGGRWDEQFF. The CDR3 DNA is TGTGCCAGCAGCTTAGCCGGCGGGAGGTGGGATGAGCAGTTCTTC.

The chain uses TRBV2 and TRBJ2-1; 12 positions agree with TRBD2. Looked up from germline, CDR1 is SNHLY and CDR2 is FYNNEI. The J segment lost 7 bases and the V segment lost 4 bases, leaving 5 bases of the junction unmatched. CDR3 length equals 15 residues. The CDR3 reads CASSGRLAGENEQFF. The DNA for the CDR3 is TGTGCCAGCAGTGGGAGACTAGCGGGAGAGAATGAGCAGTTCTTC.